The 21 T cell receptor beta chains below come from one sample, sequenced in a study of blood T cell repertoires in COVID-19 (dated by TCRdb to 2018 to 2020). Library generation was performed with the immunoSEQ multiplex PCR assay. TCRdb carries this immuneACCESS record with in-frame sequences only. Its versions omit some clonotypes, under half of them owing to an unresolved V gene in the studies checked, with the rest unexplained. The sample contains around 470,000 clones, roughly nine tenths of them found a single time. The ten biggest clones cover around 0.92% of the sample. The sequencing sample was made of peripheral blood. Every receptor here comes from a man aged 18 to 35 with COVID-19, enrolled during active disease.

The chain's CDR3 is CASSRLGHSYEQYF. In nucleotides, the CDR3 is TGTGCCAGCAGCCGTTTGGGGCACAGCTACGAGCAGTACTTC. V is TRBV3-1 (or the pseudogene TRBV3-2) and J is TRBJ2-7; the D gene is possibly TRBD1 (5 bases). The CDR3 sequence is 14 residues long. Germline lookup yields CDR1 LGHDT and CDR2 YNNKEL (reference sequence). V lost 4 bases, J lost 3 bases, and 13 bases lay in between.

The genes are TRBV15 and TRBJ1-2; 8 bases match TRBD1. CDR1 is LNHNV and CDR2 is YYDKDF in the germline V gene (reference sequence). J lost 8 bases, V lost 4 bases, and 9 bases had no gene match. This CDR3 is 14 amino acids long. CDR3 amino acids: CATSTKTGVAGYTF. CDR3 in DNA: TGTGCCACCAGCACAAAGACAGGGGTTGCAGGCTACACCTTC. Looking up the rest from reference TRBV15 and TRBJ1-2 gives the full variable domain: DAMVIQNPRYQVTQFGKPVTLSCSQTLNHNVMYWYQQKSSQAPKLLFHYYDKDFNNEADTPDNFQSRRPNTSFCFLDIRSPGLGDTAMYLCATSTKTGVAGYTFGSGTRLTVV.

The V gene is TRBV9, the J gene TRBJ1-3; D gene unclear. Germline CDR1 reads SGDLS; CDR2 reads YYNGEE. The CDR3 contains 19 residues. V was clipped by 0 bases and J by 4 bases, with 23 bases between them. Written as DNA, the CDR3 is TGTGCCAGCAGCGTAGGGGCCACCGCTCTGTTTGTACCCGGAAACACCATATATTTT. As protein: CASSVGATALFVPGNTIYF.

The chain carries TRBV6-1 and TRBJ2-1; D not resolved. Germline V gives CDR1 MNHNS, CDR2 SASEGT. CDR3 length equals 14 residues. The V and J ends lost 0 bases and 4 bases respectively, with 7 bases between them. As DNA, the CDR3 is TGTGCCAGCAGTGAAGCGGGCCCATACAATGAGCAGTTCTTC. Amino acids: CASSEAGPYNEQFF.

The chain's CDR3 is CASSQYAGPGNTIYF. The CDR3 nucleotides read TGTGCCAGCAGCCAGTACGCAGGGCCCGGAAACACCATATATTTT. J is TRBJ1-3 and V is TRBV7-9, with a weak D call TRBD1 (5 bases). Trimming removed 5 bases at V and 4 bases at J, with 15 bases between. Per the germline V gene, CDR1 is SEHNR and CDR2 is FQNEAQ (reference sequence). The CDR3 spans 15 residues.

The chain links TRBV7-6 to TRBJ1-1; TRBD1 aligns across 8 bases. CDR1 and CDR2 (germline): SGHVS, FNYEAQ. This CDR3 spans 15 amino acids. CDR3 nucleotides: TGTGTCACGCGCTCTCCGGGACAGGAGAACACTGAAGCTTTCTTT. Residues: CVTRSPGQENTEAFF.

The chain uses TRBV21-1 and TRBJ2-7; the table assigns TRBD2, which was not confirmed against the DNA. TRBV21-1 is reported as a pseudogene. This CDR3 spans 15 amino acids. CDR3: CASSPGTSGSYEQYF. CDR3 DNA: TGTGCCAGCAGCCCCGGGACTAGCGGTTCCTACGAGCAGTACTTC.

This chain joins TRBV19 and TRBJ2-1; 8 nucleotides line up with TRBD2. The CDR3 spans 15 residues. Per germline, CDR1 LNHDA and CDR2 SQIVND (reference sequence). V gave up 5 bases and J gave up 4 bases; unmatched junction bases: 7. CDR3 residues: CASSPGTRGYNEQFF. CDR3 in DNA: TGTGCCAGTAGTCCCGGGACTAGGGGTTACAATGAGCAGTTCTTC.

The V gene is TRBV7-8, the J gene TRBJ2-3; maybe TRBD1 (5 bases). The CDR3 extends over 13 amino acids. The V end was cut by 5 bases, the J end by 7 bases, with 13 bases between. Germline V gives CDR1 SGHVS, CDR2 FQNEAQ. Here the CDR3 reads CASSAPTDNTQYF. DNA of the CDR3: TGTGCCAGCAGCGCACCGACAGATAATACGCAGTATTTT.

The genes are TRBV19 and TRBJ2-7; no reliable D call. Germline V gene data show CDR1 as LNHDA and CDR2 as SQIVND (reference sequence). There are 15 residues in the CDR3. With 4 bases removed from V and 3 bases from J, the gap between germline ends came to 16 bases. The CDR3 DNA follows: TGTGCCAGTAGTACCTCTTCCGAGGATTACTACGAGCAGTACTTC. Translation gives CASSTSSEDYYEQYF.

The chain is built from TRBV10-3 and TRBJ1-2; D remains unclear. Trimming left V 1 base short and J 8 bases short, with 8 bases between. The CDR3 runs to 12 residues. From germline, CDR1 is ENHRY and CDR2 SYGVKD. This CDR3 is CAISELRMGYTF. The CDR3 coding sequence is TGTGCCATCAGTGAGTTGCGTATGGGCTACACCTTC.

V is TRBV27 and J is TRBJ2-3; the match to TRBD2 covers 7 bases. CDR3 length: 15 amino acids. The trim removed 7 bases at V and 1 base at J, leaving 8 bases unmatched. Germline lookup yields CDR1 MNHEY and CDR2 SMNVEV (reference sequence). The CDR3 protein is CASTRGEVGTDTQYF. The CDR3 coding sequence is TGTGCCAGCACCCGGGGGGAAGTGGGCACAGATACGCAGTATTTT.

The chain has TRBV19 and TRBJ1-2; 7 bases align to TRBD1. There are 15 residues in the CDR3. Germline V gives CDR1 LNHDA, CDR2 SQIVND (reference sequence). After removal of 6 bases from V and 5 bases from J, the junction contained 12 bases not matched to a gene. Written as DNA, the CDR3 is TGTGCCAGTAGGCCCCGGGACAGCCTGGGGTATGGCTACACCTTC. Its translation is CASRPRDSLGYGYTF.

V is TRBV11-3 and J is TRBJ2-1; D is ambiguous. The CDR3 runs to 14 residues. Trimming removed 0 bases at V and 6 bases at J, with 9 bases between. Germline CDR1 is SGHNT and CDR2 is YENEEA. The CDR3 DNA reads TGTGCCAGCAGCTTAGATCTGTGGGCCAATGAGCAGTTCTTC. Translation gives CASSLDLWANEQFF.

The gene calls are TRBV5-4 and TRBJ2-5; 9 nucleotides match TRBD1. The CDR3 contains 15 residues. Per the germline V gene, CDR1 is SGHNT and CDR2 is YYREEE (reference sequence). The V gene end was trimmed by 4 bases and the J gene end by 1 base; junction bases not matched to a gene: 5. CDR3 sequence (DNA): TGTGCCAGCAGCCATACAGGGGGCCTCCAAGAGACCCAGTACTTC. This codes for CASSHTGGLQETQYF.

This chain links TRBV21-1 with TRBJ1-5; no check of the table's D call, TRBD1, against the DNA was made. TRBV21-1 is classified as a pseudogene. The CDR3 loop spans 19 amino acids. Here the CDR3 reads CASSKVEDSCPKRVKPQHF. The CDR3 coding sequence is TGTGCCAGCAGCAAAGTCGAAGACAGCTGCCCCAAAAGGGTCAAGCCCCAGCATTTT.

This chain joins TRBV10-2 and TRBJ2-5; the match to TRBD2 covers 7 bases. CDR1 WSHSY and CDR2 SAAADI come from the germline V gene. The junction had 8 bases not matched to a gene; V was cut back by 2 bases and J by 5 bases. The CDR3 loop spans 15 amino acids. The CDR3 DNA reads as TGCGCCAGCAGTGAGCGTCTAGCGGAGGGGGAGACCCAGTACTTC. Amino acids: CASSERLAEGETQYF.

This chain links TRBV30 with TRBJ2-3; 7 bases map to TRBD2. The V and J ends lost 7 bases and 4 bases, in that order; junction bases with no gene match: 14. Germline V gene lookup returns CDR1 GTSNPN and CDR2 SVGIG (reference sequence). The CDR3 extends over 15 amino acids. This CDR3 is CASERRAGAADTQYF. The CDR3 region has the DNA TGTGCCTCGGAGAGGCGTGCGGGAGCGGCAGATACGCAGTATTTT.

The chain links TRBV19 to TRBJ1-6, with a possible D match to TRBD1 (6 bases). CDR1 LNHDA and CDR2 SQIVND come from the germline V gene (reference sequence). Trimming removed 2 bases from V and 9 bases from J, with 17 bases in between. CDR3 length: 16 amino acids. This chain's CDR3 is CASSILSDSLSSPLHF. CDR3 sequence (DNA): TGTGCCAGTAGTATATTATCGGACAGTTTGAGTTCACCCCTCCACTTT.

V gene TRBV19 combines with J gene TRBJ2-7, with 11 bases matching TRBD2. J lost 3 bases, V lost 4 bases, and 5 bases had no gene match. Germline V gene lookup returns CDR1 LNHDA and CDR2 SQIVND (reference sequence). The CDR3 runs to 15 residues. The CDR3 DNA reads as TGTGCCAGTAGTACCATAGCGGGAGGGGGCTACGAGCAGTACTTC. Its protein product is CASSTIAGGGYEQYF. Variable domain in full (rest from reference TRBV19 and TRBJ2-7): DGGITQSPKYLFRKEGQNVTLSCEQNLNHDAMYWYRQDPGQGLRLIYYSQIVNDFQKGDIAEGYSVSREKKESFPLTVTSAQKNPTAFYLCASSTIAGGGYEQYFGPGTRLTVT.

This clone has a single count. This rearrangement joins TRBV15 to TRBJ2-1; 7 bases map to TRBD2. CDR1 is LNHNV and CDR2 is YYDKDF in the germline V gene (reference sequence). V gave up 1 base and J gave up 4 bases; unmatched junction bases: 13. This CDR3 comprises 18 residues. CDR3 sequence: CATSRVLGWEGQYNEQFF. CDR3 sequence (DNA): TGTGCCACCAGCAGAGTCCTAGGGTGGGAGGGCCAGTACAATGAGCAGTTCTTC.